The present entry profiles one T cell receptor beta chain with its context. Its antigen remains unidentified. The V gene end was trimmed by 3 bases and the J gene end by 3 bases; junction bases not matched to a gene: 3. This CDR3 contains 14 residues. Germline lookup yields CDR1 MDHEN and CDR2 SYDVKM. The assay was run at deep level. Libraries were prepared by immunoSEQ multiplex PCR; TCRdb keeps only in-frame clonotypes and omits some of them. This table holds over a million clones, roughly 96% found once. The data belong to a study of shared clonotypes between healthy human individuals. Turning to the study itself: The study used three CD4 naive, three CD4 memory, two CD8 naive and one CD8 memory plate per donor.

Study-wide findings and caveats: In general, naive subsets displayed greater estimated richness than memory subsets did.

The chain recombines TRBV28 with TRBJ1-2; 8 bases fit TRBD1. The receptor was isolated from a man younger than 40 in good health. Sequenced input: naive CD4+ T cells sorted from blood. Subset defined: CD45RA+ positively selected. The chain's CDR3 is CASSFGQGDYGYTF. The CDR3 DNA reads TGTGCCAGCAGTTTTGGACAGGGCGACTATGGCTACACCTTC.